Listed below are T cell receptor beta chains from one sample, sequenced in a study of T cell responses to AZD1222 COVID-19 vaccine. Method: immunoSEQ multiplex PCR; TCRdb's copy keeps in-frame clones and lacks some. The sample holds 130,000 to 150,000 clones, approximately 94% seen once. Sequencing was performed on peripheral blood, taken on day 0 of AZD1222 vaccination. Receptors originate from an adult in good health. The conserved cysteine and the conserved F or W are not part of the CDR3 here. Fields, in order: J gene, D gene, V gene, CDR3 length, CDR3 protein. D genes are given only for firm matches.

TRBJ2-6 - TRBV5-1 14 ASSLPGEAGANVLT
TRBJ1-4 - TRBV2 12 ASTPRGRDEKLF
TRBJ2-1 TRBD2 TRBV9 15 ASSAFGTSGSWDEQF
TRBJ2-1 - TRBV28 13 ASSFLGERYNEQF
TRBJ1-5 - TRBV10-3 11 ASGRGENQPQH
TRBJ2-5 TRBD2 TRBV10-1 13 ARETSGKYQETQY
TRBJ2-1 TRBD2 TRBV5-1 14 ASKEGREGLYNEQF
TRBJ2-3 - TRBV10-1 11 ASSTGQEDTQY
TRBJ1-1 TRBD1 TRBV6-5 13 ASSPRDRVNAEAF
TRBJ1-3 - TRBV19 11 ASSTTEGDTIY
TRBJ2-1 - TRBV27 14 ARLILLEALPNEQF
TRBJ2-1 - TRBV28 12 ASSLPGLYNEQF
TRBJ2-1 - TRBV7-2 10 ATGPTYNEQF
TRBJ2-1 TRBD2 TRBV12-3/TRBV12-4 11 ASSLVGGNEQF
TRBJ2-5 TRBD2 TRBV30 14 AWSVGLAGGGETQY
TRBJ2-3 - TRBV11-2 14 ASSLFPPFGTDTQY
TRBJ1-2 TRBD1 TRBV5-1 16 ASSRAGTGGLGDYGYT
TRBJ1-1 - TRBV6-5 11 ASSGQPNTEAF
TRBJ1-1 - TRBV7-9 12 ASRSDGAIYEAF
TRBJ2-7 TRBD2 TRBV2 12 ASSLLAGGNEQY
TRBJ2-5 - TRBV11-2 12 ASEGGGMRETQY
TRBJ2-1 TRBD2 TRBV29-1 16 SVGQGTSGRSHYNEQF
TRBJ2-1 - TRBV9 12 ASSVGGRPNEQF
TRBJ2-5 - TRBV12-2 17 ASRTRLAGPKQRRETQY
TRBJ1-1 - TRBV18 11 ASSPSGDTEAF
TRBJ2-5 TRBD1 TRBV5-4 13 ASSRGGQGQETQY
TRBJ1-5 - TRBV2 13 ASRRAGRERQPQH
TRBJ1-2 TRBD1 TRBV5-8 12 ASSFGTGNYGYT
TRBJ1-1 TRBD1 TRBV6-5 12 ASSRDRANTEAF
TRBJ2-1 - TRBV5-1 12 ASGKGPNGHEQF
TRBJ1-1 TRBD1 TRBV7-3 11 ASSFQGETEAF
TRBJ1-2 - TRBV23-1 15 ASSQSPRTASNYGYT
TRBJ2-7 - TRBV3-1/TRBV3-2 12 ASSQEAGADEQY
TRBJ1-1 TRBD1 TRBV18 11 ASSPGQERKAF
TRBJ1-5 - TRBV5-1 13 ASSLGQASNQPQH
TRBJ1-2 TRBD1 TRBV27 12 ASSIRGLDYGYT
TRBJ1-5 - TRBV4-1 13 ASSLGTLGNQPQH
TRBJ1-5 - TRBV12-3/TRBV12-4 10 ASSLVWQPQH
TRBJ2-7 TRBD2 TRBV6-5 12 ASSYAGGRGEQY
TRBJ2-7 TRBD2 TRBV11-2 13 ASSLGVGEGYEQY
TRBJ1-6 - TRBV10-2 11 ASSHSLNSPLH
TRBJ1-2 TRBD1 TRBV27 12 ASSYSDRGSGYT
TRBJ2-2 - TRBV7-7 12 ASSMTRGTGELF
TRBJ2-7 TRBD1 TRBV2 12 ASSRTGGSYEQY
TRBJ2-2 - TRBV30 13 AWRKSGTNTGELF
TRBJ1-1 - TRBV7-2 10 ASSLVGAEAF
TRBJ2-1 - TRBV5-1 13 ASSDTGSTYNEQF
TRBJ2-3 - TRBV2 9 ASTDPGTQY
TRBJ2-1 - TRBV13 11 ASSLDVGNEQF
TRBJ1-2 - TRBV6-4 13 ASTPEGGANYGYT
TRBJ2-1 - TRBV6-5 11 ASRPGLANEQF
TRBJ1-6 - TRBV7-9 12 ASSPNRVRSPLH